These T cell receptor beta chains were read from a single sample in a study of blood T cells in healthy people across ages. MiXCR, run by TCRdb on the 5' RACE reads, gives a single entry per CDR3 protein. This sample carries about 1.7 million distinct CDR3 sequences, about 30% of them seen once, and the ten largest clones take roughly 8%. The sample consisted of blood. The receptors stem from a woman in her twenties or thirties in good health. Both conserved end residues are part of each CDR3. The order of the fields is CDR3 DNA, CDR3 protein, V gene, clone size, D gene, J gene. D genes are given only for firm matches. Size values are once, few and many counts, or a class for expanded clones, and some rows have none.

CDR3 DNA: TGTGCCAGCATCCCCAGCAGAAACAATAATTCACCCCTCCACTTT; CDR3 protein: CASIPSRNNNSPLHF; V gene: TRBV2; clone size: .; D gene: .; J gene: TRBJ1-6
CDR3 DNA: TGTGCCAGCTCACCAGCAGGACTAGCGGGAACTACAGCCAAAAACATTCAGTACTTC; CDR3 protein: CASSPAGLAGTTAKNIQYF; V gene: TRBV18; clone size: .; D gene: TRBD2; J gene: TRBJ2-4
CDR3 DNA: TGTGCCAGCAGCTCGGTGGGCACAGATACGCAGTATTTT; CDR3 protein: CASSSVGTDTQYF; V gene: TRBV7-2; clone size: .; D gene: .; J gene: TRBJ2-3
CDR3 DNA: TGTGCCAGCAGCCAACGGGGAGGGAGCAATCAGCCCCAGCATTTT; CDR3 protein: CASSQRGGSNQPQHF; V gene: TRBV7-2; clone size: once; D gene: .; J gene: TRBJ1-5
CDR3 DNA: TGTGCCAGCAGTCCGGGGACTAGCGGGAGCGAGACCCAGTACTTC; CDR3 protein: CASSPGTSGSETQYF; V gene: TRBV7-9; clone size: many; D gene: TRBD2; J gene: TRBJ2-5
CDR3 DNA: TGCGCCAGCAGCGAAGGGATGAACACTGAAGCTTTCTTT; CDR3 protein: CASSEGMNTEAFF; V gene: TRBV7-2; clone size: many; D gene: .; J gene: TRBJ1-1
CDR3 DNA: TGTGCCAGCACCCCGGGGGGCGGGACGGCAGAGACCCAGTACTTC; CDR3 protein: CASTPGGGTAETQYF; V gene: TRBV9; clone size: .; D gene: .; J gene: TRBJ2-5
CDR3 DNA: TGTGCCAGCAGTGCCTATTGTAGCAATCAGCCCCAGCATTTT; CDR3 protein: CASSAYCSNQPQHF; V gene: TRBV6-1; clone size: .; D gene: .; J gene: TRBJ1-5
CDR3 DNA: TGCGCCAGCAGCCAAGATCAACCAGGGGTGCGGTACAATGAGCAGTTCTTC; CDR3 protein: CASSQDQPGVRYNEQFF; V gene: TRBV4-3; clone size: many; D gene: .; J gene: TRBJ2-1
CDR3 DNA: TGCGCCAACAGCCGATCAGGGACTAGCGGGGGAATAGAGACCCAGTACTTC; CDR3 protein: CANSRSGTSGGIETQYF; V gene: TRBV4-1; clone size: .; D gene: TRBD2; J gene: TRBJ2-5
CDR3 DNA: TGCAGCGTTGAACAGGACCCCGGGGAGCTGTTTTTT; CDR3 protein: CSVEQDPGELFF; V gene: TRBV29-1; clone size: .; D gene: .; J gene: TRBJ2-2
CDR3 DNA: TGCGCCAGCAGCCAAGGAATTGGGAAGGGAGGGGTCCGCGAGCAGTACTTC; CDR3 protein: CASSQGIGKGGVREQYF; V gene: TRBV4-1; clone size: .; D gene: TRBD2; J gene: TRBJ2-7
CDR3 DNA: TGCAGCGCCGGGACAGGGGGCCGTGGCTACACCTTC; CDR3 protein: CSAGTGGRGYTF; V gene: TRBV29-1; clone size: many; D gene: TRBD1; J gene: TRBJ1-2
CDR3 DNA: TGCGCCAGCAGCTTGGTTCCGGGACAGGGCTACGAGCAGTACTTC; CDR3 protein: CASSLVPGQGYEQYF; V gene: TRBV5-1; clone size: many; D gene: TRBD1; J gene: TRBJ2-7
CDR3 DNA: TGTGCCAGTCTAGACACAGATACGCAGTATTTT; CDR3 protein: CASLDTDTQYF; V gene: TRBV6-1; clone size: few; D gene: .; J gene: TRBJ2-3
CDR3 DNA: TGTGCCAGCAGGAGCACCGGCGGGACCACCCAAGAGACCCAGTACTTC; CDR3 protein: CASRSTGGTTQETQYF; V gene: TRBV6-6; clone size: .; D gene: .; J gene: TRBJ2-5
CDR3 DNA: TGTGCCACCACGATAGCTAGCGGAAACATTCAGTACTTC; CDR3 protein: CATTIASGNIQYF; V gene: TRBV12-3/TRBV12-4; clone size: many; D gene: TRBD2; J gene: TRBJ2-4
CDR3 DNA: TGTGCCAGCAGTTCATCTGTTTGGGGAGAAACCCAGTACTTC; CDR3 protein: CASSSSVWGETQYF; V gene: TRBV6-5; clone size: few; D gene: .; J gene: TRBJ2-5
CDR3 DNA: TGTGCCAGCAGTCGAGGGAGGTCTGGGGCCAACGTCCTGACTTTC; CDR3 protein: CASSRGRSGANVLTF; V gene: TRBV6-5; clone size: few; D gene: .; J gene: TRBJ2-6
CDR3 DNA: TGTGCCACCAGCAGAGAGACTAGCGGGAAGACCTACGAGCAGTACTTC; CDR3 protein: CATSRETSGKTYEQYF; V gene: TRBV15; clone size: many; D gene: TRBD2; J gene: TRBJ2-7
CDR3 DNA: TGTGCCAGCAGCCCGAACCGGGACTCAGAGACCCAGTACTTC; CDR3 protein: CASSPNRDSETQYF; V gene: TRBV7-2; clone size: few; D gene: .; J gene: TRBJ2-5
CDR3 DNA: TGCAGTGCGACGGGGAGAGGGAAAAACCAAGAGACCCAGTACTTC; CDR3 protein: CSATGRGKNQETQYF; V gene: TRBV20-1; clone size: .; D gene: .; J gene: TRBJ2-5
CDR3 DNA: TGTGCCAGCAGTGACCTTCTTGGAGGAGGACCAAATGAAAAACTGTTTTTT; CDR3 protein: CASSDLLGGGPNEKLFF; V gene: TRBV2; clone size: .; D gene: .; J gene: TRBJ1-4
CDR3 DNA: TGTGCCATCAGTGAGATAGGGTCTGGTGGCTACACCTTC; CDR3 protein: CAISEIGSGGYTF; V gene: TRBV10-3; clone size: many; D gene: .; J gene: TRBJ1-2
CDR3 DNA: TGTGCCAGCAGCGACCCTAGCGGGGGGGCGGGGGAGACCCAGTACTTC; CDR3 protein: CASSDPSGGAGETQYF; V gene: TRBV6-6; clone size: once; D gene: TRBD2; J gene: TRBJ2-5
CDR3 DNA: TGTGCCAGCAGTGAAGCGTGGGTCTCGAAATACACAGATACGCAGTATTTT; CDR3 protein: CASSEAWVSKYTDTQYF; V gene: TRBV2; clone size: .; D gene: .; J gene: TRBJ2-3
CDR3 DNA: TGTGCCAGCAGTTACTCTATCGGGAGGACCCACAATGAGCAGTTCTTC; CDR3 protein: CASSYSIGRTHNEQFF; V gene: TRBV6-5; clone size: .; D gene: TRBD2; J gene: TRBJ2-1
CDR3 DNA: TGCGCCAGCAGCCCATCCCCGGGGGACCTCTACAATGAGCAGTTCTTC; CDR3 protein: CASSPSPGDLYNEQFF; V gene: TRBV5-1; clone size: many; D gene: .; J gene: TRBJ2-1
CDR3 DNA: TGCGCCAGCACAAAGGGACTAGCGGGGCCTTACGAGCAGTACTTC; CDR3 protein: CASTKGLAGPYEQYF; V gene: TRBV5-1; clone size: few; D gene: TRBD2; J gene: TRBJ2-7
CDR3 DNA: TGTGCCAGCAGTTTAAGAATAGCGGATCAGCCCCAGCATTTT; CDR3 protein: CASSLRIADQPQHF; V gene: TRBV28; clone size: few; D gene: .; J gene: TRBJ1-5
CDR3 DNA: TGTGCCAGCAGCCAACGGGGAGTAGGGTCCTACGAGCAGTACTTC; CDR3 protein: CASSQRGVGSYEQYF; V gene: TRBV3-1; clone size: .; D gene: .; J gene: TRBJ2-7
CDR3 DNA: TGTGCCACCAGCTGCGGCGACTCTGGGGGCTCAGAGACCCAGTACTTC; CDR3 protein: CATSCGDSGGSETQYF; V gene: TRBV15; clone size: .; D gene: .; J gene: TRBJ2-5
CDR3 DNA: TGTGCCAGCACCCTGGCAGGCGGGTTTCCTGGCAAAGAGACCCAGTACTTC; CDR3 protein: CASTLAGGFPGKETQYF; V gene: TRBV3-1; clone size: .; D gene: .; J gene: TRBJ2-5
CDR3 DNA: TGTGCCAGCAGCCCGATGGGGGGGCTCAATGAGCAGTTCTTC; CDR3 protein: CASSPMGGLNEQFF; V gene: TRBV12-3/TRBV12-4; clone size: .; D gene: .; J gene: TRBJ2-1
CDR3 DNA: TGCAGTGCTAGAGATCACGGAGTTCGGCAAGAGACCCAGTACTTC; CDR3 protein: CSARDHGVRQETQYF; V gene: TRBV20-1; clone size: .; D gene: .; J gene: TRBJ2-5
CDR3 DNA: TGCAGCGTTGAAGAGCAGGGGGATCCCGGTGAAGCTTTCTTT; CDR3 protein: CSVEEQGDPGEAFF; V gene: TRBV29-1; clone size: .; D gene: TRBD1; J gene: TRBJ1-1
CDR3 DNA: TGTGCCAGCAGCCCCTATAGCGGGGGTGAGCAGTACTTC; CDR3 protein: CASSPYSGGEQYF; V gene: TRBV11-2; clone size: many; D gene: TRBD2; J gene: TRBJ2-7
CDR3 DNA: TGCGCCAGCAGCCAAGCGATTGTACTGAGCGGAAACATTCAGTACTTC; CDR3 protein: CASSQAIVLSGNIQYF; V gene: TRBV4-3; clone size: .; D gene: .; J gene: TRBJ2-4
CDR3 DNA: TGCAGTGCTAGAGATCGGACCCGAGGGCCAGGGAACGAGCAGTACTTC; CDR3 protein: CSARDRTRGPGNEQYF; V gene: TRBV20-1; clone size: few; D gene: .; J gene: TRBJ2-7
CDR3 DNA: TGTGCCAGCAGCTTCTTATGGCCAAACACAGATACGCAGTATTTT; CDR3 protein: CASSFLWPNTDTQYF; V gene: TRBV5-5; clone size: many; D gene: .; J gene: TRBJ2-3
CDR3 DNA: TGTGCCAGCTCAACACGGAGCTCCCACTCCTACGAGCAGTACTTC; CDR3 protein: CASSTRSSHSYEQYF; V gene: TRBV18; clone size: .; D gene: .; J gene: TRBJ2-7
CDR3 DNA: TGCAGCGGTAAAACAGGGATCCCTGAAGCTTTCTTT; CDR3 protein: CSGKTGIPEAFF; V gene: TRBV29-1; clone size: .; D gene: .; J gene: TRBJ1-1